The sequence of this T cell receptor (beta chain) was determined in a study of T cell repertoires in cytomegalovirus infection. One entry per CDR3 protein results from TCRdb running MiXCR on the reads. The sample records hundreds of thousands of distinct CDR3 sequences, roughly a tenth being singletons. The germline gives CDR1 SGHRS, CDR2 YFSETQ. The CDR3 spans 16 residues. V lost 3 bases and J lost 3; bases outside the gene matches: 12. Ten or more counts support this clonotype. V and J are TRBV5-1 and TRBJ2-7; 7 bases fit TRBD1. What was sequenced was PBMCs. The TCR sequence derives from a human donor in good health (CMV status not recorded). Some clones in this sample may be carry-over from other donors' samples. CDR3 sequence: CASSWARGQLNYEQYF. For the CDR3, the DNA is TGCGCCAGCAGCTGGGCCAGGGGACAGTTAAACTACGAGCAGTACTTC.